This T cell receptor (beta chain) was identified in a study of blood T cell repertoires in COVID-19. Whole-study context: PBMCs, B-cell-depleted T cells, or T cells provided the cDNA or gDNA that made up the material.

V was trimmed by 2 bases and J by 1 base, leaving 8 bases between them. This CDR3 is built from 14 residues. CDR1 and CDR2 from the germline V gene are SNHLY and FYNNEI. As originally analysed: Reference gene primer amplification yielded estimated nucleated cell counts. The repertoire was sequenced with immunoSEQ multiplex PCR; TCRdb's copy has only in-frame clones and lacks some. V and J calls and clone size are copied from that table; D and trimming were computed from the DNA. Among roughly 120,000 clones listed, roughly 81% were seen once. This receptor was identified in a man aged 40-49 years with acute or convalescent COVID-19. Material for sequencing was peripheral blood. This rearrangement joins TRBV2 to TRBJ1-1; unclear D gene. This CDR3 reads CASSEFLANTEAFF. In nucleotides, the CDR3 is TGTGCCAGCAGTGAATTTCTGGCGAACACTGAAGCTTTCTTT.